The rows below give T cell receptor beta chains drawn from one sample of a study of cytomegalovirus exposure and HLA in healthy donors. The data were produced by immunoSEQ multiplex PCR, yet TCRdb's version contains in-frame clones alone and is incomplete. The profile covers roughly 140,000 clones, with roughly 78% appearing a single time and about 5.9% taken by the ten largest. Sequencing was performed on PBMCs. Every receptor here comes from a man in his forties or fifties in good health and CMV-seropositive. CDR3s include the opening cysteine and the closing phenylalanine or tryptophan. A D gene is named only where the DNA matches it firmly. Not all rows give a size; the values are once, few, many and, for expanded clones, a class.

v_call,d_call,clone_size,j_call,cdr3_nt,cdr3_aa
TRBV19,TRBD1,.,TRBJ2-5,TGTGCCAGTAGTTGGACAGGGGGCGCGGGGCAAGAGACCCAGTACTTC,CASSWTGGAGQETQYF
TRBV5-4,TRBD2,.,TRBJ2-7,TGTGCCAGCAGCTCGCGATCGGGGGGAGACTACGAGCAGTACTTC,CASSSRSGGDYEQYF
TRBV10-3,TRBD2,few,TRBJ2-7,TGTGCCATCAGTGGGGGACTAGCGGAACGGGCCTACGAGCAGTACTTC,CAISGGLAERAYEQYF
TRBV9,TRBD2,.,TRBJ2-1,TGTGCCAGCAGCGTAGCCCTGGCTGGGACTAGCGGGAAAAATGAGCAGTTCTTC,CASSVALAGTSGKNEQFF
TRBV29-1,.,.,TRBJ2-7,TGCAGCGTTGAAATCTCAGGTTTCTCCTACGAGCAGTACTTC,CSVEISGFSYEQYF
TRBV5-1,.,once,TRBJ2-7,TGCGCCAGCAGCTTGATCTTAAGCGGCTACGAGCAGTACTTC,CASSLILSGYEQYF
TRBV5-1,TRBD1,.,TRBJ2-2,TGCGCCAACCCGGGACAGGGGGTCGACACCGGGGAGCTGTTTTTT,CANPGQGVDTGELFF
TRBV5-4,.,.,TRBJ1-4,TGTGCCAGCAGCTTGGGACTTACCGGGGAAAAACTGTTTTTT,CASSLGLTGEKLFF
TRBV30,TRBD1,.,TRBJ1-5,TGTGCCTGGAGTACCACAGGGGATCAGCCCCAGCATTTT,CAWSTTGDQPQHF
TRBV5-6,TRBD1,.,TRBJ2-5,TGTGCCAGCAGCCAACGATACACTAACAGGGGGCGTAGGGAGACCCAGTACTTC,CASSQRYTNRGRRETQYF
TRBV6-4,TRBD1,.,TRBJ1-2,TGTGCCAGCAGTGATGTGGGGGGACAGGGGACCCCTGGCTATGGCTACACCTTC,CASSDVGGQGTPGYGYTF